One T cell receptor (beta chain) is described in this entry. Its antigen is as yet unknown. The record originates from a study of tumor-infiltrating lymphocytes in localized non-small cell lung cancer. The protocol was immunoSEQ multiplex PCR, while the TCRdb copy is restricted to in-frame clones and leaves out a portion. Found here are 15,000 to 20,000 clones, 73% of them singletons; the top ten hold approximately 4%. Germline values: CDR1 GTSNPN, CDR2 SVGIG (reference sequence). V dropped 4 bases and J dropped 4 bases, with 11 bases sitting between them. CDR3 length equals 14 residues. Study-wide results and limits: Compared with uninvolved lung, tumors showed higher T cell infiltration by TCRbeta sequencing.

This chain uses TRBV30 with TRBJ1-6; D not resolved. The specimen sequenced was lung tumor tissue. This clonotype was sampled from a human donor with non-small cell lung cancer. The CDR3 loop reads CAWTRDRYNSPLHF. CDR3 in DNA: TGTGCCTGGACCCGGGATAGGTATAATTCACCCCTCCACTTT.